The 8 T cell receptor beta chains in this list originate from one sample, sequenced in a study of cytomegalovirus exposure and HLA in healthy donors. PCR used 60 Vbeta primers and 13 Jbeta primers. The method was immunoSEQ multiplex PCR; TCRdb's version includes in-frame clones alone and lacks a portion of them. The repertoire consists of roughly 180,000 clones, with more than 65% occurring once and the leading ten covering 4.5% to 7.5%. Material: PBMCs. These receptors were collected from a woman in her thirties in good health and CMV-seropositive.

The rearrangement links TRBV6-6 to TRBJ1-6, with 10 bases matching TRBD1. J lost 8 bases, V lost 2 bases, and 3 bases had no gene match. The CDR3 length is 15 residues. Germline V gene lookup returns CDR1 MNHNY and CDR2 SVGAGI (reference sequence). The CDR3 region has the DNA TGTGCCAGCAGTTACCTGACAGGGGGCGATTCACCCCTCCACTTT. This gives the protein CASSYLTGGDSPLHF.

The chain recombines TRBV5-4 with TRBJ1-4; D gene unclear. The CDR3 extends over 16 amino acids. The V and J ends lost 2 bases and 0 bases respectively, with 11 bases between them. Germline CDR1 and CDR2: SGHNT and YYREEE (reference sequence). The CDR3 nucleotides are TGTGCCAGCAGCTTTGAACAGTTTGCAACTAATGAAAAACTGTTTTTT. It codes for CASSFEQFATNEKLFF.

This clone was picked up a small number of times. The chain uses TRBV7-3 and TRBJ2-3; TRBD2 agrees at 10 bases. The CDR3 runs 16 residues. From germline, CDR1 is SGHTA and CDR2 FQGTGA. V trimming: 6 bases; J trimming: 1 base; junction bases outside the gene matches: 7. CDR3 amino acids: CASSKGSGGGTDTQYF. The DNA for the CDR3 is TGTGCCAGCAGTAAAGGGAGCGGGGGGGGCACAGATACGCAGTATTTT.

The chain has TRBV2 and TRBJ2-2, with 8 bases identical to TRBD2. The CDR3 sequence is 17 residues long. CDR1 and CDR2 from the germline V gene are SNHLY and FYNNEI. Trimming took 2 bases from V and 1 from J; bases not matched to a gene: 6. This CDR3 reads CASSESPTSENTGELFF. The CDR3 DNA is TGTGCCAGCAGTGAATCTCCGACTAGCGAGAACACCGGGGAGCTGTTTTTT.

The gene calls are TRBV6-5 and TRBJ2-3, with D possibly TRBD1 on 7 matching bases. The germline V and J ends were trimmed by 5 bases and 2 bases, with 14 bases remaining between them. CDR3 length: 15 residues. Looked up from germline, CDR1 is MNHEY and CDR2 is SVGAGI. The CDR3 is CASSRAGQPTDTQYF. The CDR3 region has the DNA TGTGCCAGCAGTAGGGCGGGACAGCCCACAGATACGCAGTATTTT.

This clone was seen a few times. J is TRBJ1-2 and V is TRBV5-4; possibly TRBD1 for D (6 bases). The CDR3 length is 15 residues. Germline assignment: CDR1 SGHNT and CDR2 YYREEE (reference sequence). V was cut by 4 bases and J by 5 bases, with 18 bases left in between. For the CDR3, the DNA is TGTGCCAGCAGCAGCCGGGACATTGGACGATATGGCTACACCTTC. Translating gives CASSSRDIGRYGYTF.

J is TRBJ1-4 and V is TRBV28; weak D call: TRBD1 (5 bases). Germline V gene data show CDR1 as MDHEN and CDR2 as SYDVKM. The CDR3 loop spans 12 amino acids. Trimming took off 4 bases at V and 11 bases at J, with 11 bases between the two ends. The CDR3, as DNA: TGTGCCAGCAGTTCTCCGGACAAGAAACTGTTTTTT. Translation gives CASSSPDKKLFF.

Only a few counts were recorded for this clone. This rearrangement joins TRBV5-5 to TRBJ2-6; no clear D. V was trimmed by 0 bases and J by 0 bases, leaving 4 bases between them. Germline-derived CDR1 and CDR2 are SGHKS and YYEKEE (reference sequence). This CDR3 has 15 residues. The CDR3 loop is CASSLGSSGANVLTF. The CDR3 bases are TGTGCCAGCAGCTTGGGGAGCTCTGGGGCCAACGTCCTGACTTTC.